This TCR beta chain was identified in a study of blood T cell repertoires in COVID-19. Whole-study context: The analysed material was cDNA or gDNA that came from T cells, B-cell-depleted T cells, or PBMCs.

Original handling: Amplification with reference gene primers provided the estimates of nucleated cell counts. TCRdb keeps only in-frame clones here, not all; method: immunoSEQ multiplex PCR. Clone size and V and J calls were adopted from that table, with D and trimming inferred from the DNA. The data show tens of thousands of clones, 85% to 90% seen once. Trimming removed 2 bases at V and 11 bases at J, with 15 bases between. CDR3 length: 13 residues. The germline V gene encodes CDR1 LGHDT and CDR2 YNNKEL (reference sequence). Sequenced sample: peripheral blood. The source of this sequence is a woman aged 55-69 years with active COVID-19. The genes are TRBV3-1 (or the pseudogene TRBV3-2) and TRBJ1-1; tentatively, D is TRBD1 (5 bases). The CDR3 coding sequence is TGTGCCAGCAGCCAAAGGGACTTCGCAAGGGCTTTCTTT. As protein: CASSQRDFARAFF.